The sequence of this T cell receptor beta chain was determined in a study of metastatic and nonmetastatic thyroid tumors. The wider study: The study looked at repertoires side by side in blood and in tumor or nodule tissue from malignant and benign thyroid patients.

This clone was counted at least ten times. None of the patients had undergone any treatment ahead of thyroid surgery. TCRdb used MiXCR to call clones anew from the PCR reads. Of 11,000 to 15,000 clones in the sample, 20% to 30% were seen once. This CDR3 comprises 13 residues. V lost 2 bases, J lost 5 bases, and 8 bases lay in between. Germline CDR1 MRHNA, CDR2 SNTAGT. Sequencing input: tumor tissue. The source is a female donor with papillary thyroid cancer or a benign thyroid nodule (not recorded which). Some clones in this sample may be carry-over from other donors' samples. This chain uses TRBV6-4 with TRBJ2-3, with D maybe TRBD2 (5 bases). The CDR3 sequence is CASSDGGGDTQYF. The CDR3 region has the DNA TGTGCCAGCAGTGACGGAGGAGGAGATACGCAGTATTTT.